One and the same sample provided the 17 T cell receptor beta chains below, sequenced in a study of T cell repertoires in cytomegalovirus infection (dated by TCRdb to about 2019). Sequenced using an Illumina HiSeq 1500. The public sequencing data were trimmed at Q25 with fastp and processed into clonotypes with MiXCR by TCRdb, which kept only in-frame beta chains. Rows merge per CDR3 protein into single entries with the most common DNA and genes. The table for this sample lists 150,000 to 200,000 distinct CDR3 sequences; roughly 19% of them were counted only once. Jointly, the top ten make up approximately 3% of the sample. Material: PBMCs. These TCRs come from a human donor in good health (CMV status not recorded). Some clones in this sample may be carry-over from other donors' samples.

The chain employs TRBV29-1 and TRBJ1-1; TRBD1 aligns across 9 bases. The germline V gene encodes CDR1 SQVTM and CDR2 ANQGSEA. The junction had 6 bases not matched to a gene; V was cut back by 7 bases and J by 3 bases. The CDR3 has 13 residues. The CDR3 sequence is CSANRGQDTEAFF. The CDR3 nucleotides are TGCAGCGCAAACAGGGGGCAGGACACTGAAGCTTTCTTT.

The J gene is TRBJ2-5, the V gene TRBV20-1, with TRBD2 matching 13 bases. J lost 1 base, V lost 2 bases, and 4 bases had no gene match. CDR1 and CDR2 (germline): DFQATT, SNEGSKA (reference sequence). There are 16 residues in the CDR3. The DNA for the CDR3 is TGCAGTGCTAGAAGGACTAGCGGGGGCATCCAAGAGACCCAGTACTTC. Translating gives CSARRTSGGIQETQYF.

The chain uses TRBV30 and TRBJ1-5, with TRBD1 matching over 7 bases. Germline CDR1 and CDR2: GTSNPN and SVGIG (reference sequence). The J segment lost 5 bases and the V segment lost 7 bases, leaving 2 bases of the junction unmatched. CDR3 length: 11 residues. CDR3: CASGTDQPQHF. For the CDR3, the DNA is TGTGCCTCCGGGACAGATCAGCCCCAGCATTTT. The full variable domain, in which reference TRBV30 and TRBJ1-5 provide the parts outside the CDR3, is SQTIHQWPATLVQPVGSPLSLECTVEGTSNPNLYWYRQAAGRGLQLLFYSVGIGQISSEVPQNLSASRPQDRQFILSSKKLLLSDSGFYLCASGTDQPQHFGDGTRLSIL.

This clonotype was seen more than once but under ten times. The rearrangement links TRBV20-1 to TRBJ1-5, with 7 bases identical to TRBD1. Germline V lookup: CDR1 DFQATT, CDR2 SNEGSKA (reference sequence). The V gene end was trimmed by 3 bases and the J gene end by 7 bases; junction bases not matched to a gene: 3. The CDR3 is made up of 12 amino acids. The CDR3 sequence: CSARTGSQPQHF. The CDR3, as DNA: TGCAGTGCTAGGACAGGGAGCCAGCCCCAGCATTTT.

The chain employs TRBV5-5 and TRBJ2-7, with 9 nucleotides matching TRBD2. Germline assignment: CDR1 SGHKS and CDR2 YYEKEE (reference sequence). The CDR3 sequence is 15 residues long. With V trimmed by 4 bases and J by 4 bases, 9 bases remained unmatched. In DNA, the CDR3 is TGTGCCAGCAGCCCGAGGCGGGAGGGCCTTTACGAGCAGTACTTC. This translates into CASSPRREGLYEQYF.

V and J are TRBV2 and TRBJ2-7; D ambiguous. The CDR3 extends over 11 amino acids. Trimming removed 7 bases at V and 4 bases at J, with 8 bases between. Germline loops: CDR1 SNHLY, CDR2 FYNNEI. This chain's CDR3 is CASTGLYEQYF. For the CDR3, the DNA is TGTGCCAGCACTGGGTTGTACGAGCAGTACTTC.

This clonotype showed up many times. V and J are TRBV7-2 and TRBJ1-5, with D possibly TRBD1 on 6 matching bases. Germline CDR1 reads SGHTA; CDR2 reads FQGNSA. Trimming shortened V by 4 bases and J by 2 bases, and 12 bases separated the two germline ends. CDR3 length: 15 amino acids. The chain's CDR3 is CASSWVGAGNQPQHF. As DNA, the CDR3 is TGTGCCAGCAGCTGGGTGGGGGCGGGCAATCAGCCCCAGCATTTT.

The chain combines TRBV28 with TRBJ2-7; D not resolved. This CDR3 spans 13 amino acids. Germline V lookup: CDR1 MDHEN, CDR2 SYDVKM. V lost 4 bases, J lost 3 bases, and 10 bases lay in between. CDR3 loop: CASSSGQLYEQYF. CDR3 DNA sequence: TGTGCCAGCAGTTCCGGTCAACTCTACGAGCAGTACTTC.

The sample holds a few counts of this clonotype. The chain employs TRBV6-5 and TRBJ1-6; TRBD1 might be the D (5 bases). V lost 2 bases and J 7 bases, leaving 15 bases between the germline ends. This CDR3 contains 16 residues. Germline V gene sequence: CDR1 MNHEY, CDR2 SVGAGI. DNA for the CDR3: TGTGCCAGCAGTTACCTCCGGGACGGGCTAAATTCACCCCTCCACTTT. This translates into CASSYLRDGLNSPLHF.

The chain links TRBV20-1 to TRBJ2-5, with 12 nucleotides matching TRBD2. V dropped 4 bases and J dropped 1; count of bases not matched to a gene: 7. CDR1 is DFQATT and CDR2 is SNEGSKA in the germline V gene (reference sequence). This CDR3 region has 16 residues. DNA of the CDR3: TGCAGTGCTAAGAAGACTAGCGGGAGTCCCCAAGAGACCCAGTACTTC. Protein: CSAKKTSGSPQETQYF.

The V call is TRBV12-3 or TRBV12-4, the J call TRBJ1-1; 9 nucleotides line up with TRBD1. There are 17 residues in the CDR3. Trimming removed 0 bases from V and 0 bases from J; junction bases left unmatched: 5. The CDR3 nucleotides read TGTGCCAGCAGTTTAGCGACAGGGGGTGTCATGAACACTGAAGCTTTCTTT. This codes for CASSLATGGVMNTEAFF.

The chain carries TRBV6-2 or TRBV6-3 and TRBJ1-2; tentatively, D is TRBD1 (6 bases). Looked up from germline, CDR1 is MNHEY and CDR2 is SVGEGT. Trimming pared 6 bases from V and 8 bases from J, leaving 13 bases between. This CDR3 is 12 amino acids long. CDR3 sequence reads: CASSTGSVGYTF. CDR3 DNA sequence: TGTGCCAGCAGCACAGGGTCTGTCGGCTACACCTTC.

The chain employs TRBV9 and TRBJ2-4; tentatively, D is TRBD1 (7 bases). Germline V lookup: CDR1 SGDLS, CDR2 YYNGEE. The CDR3 has 14 residues. Trimming shortened V by 3 bases and J by 8 bases, and 15 bases separated the two germline ends. CDR3 DNA sequence: TGTGCCAGCAGCGACCACAGGGGAGGAGACATTCAGTACTTC. Translated, it gives CASSDHRGGDIQYF. The full variable domain, with the rest looked up from reference TRBV9 and TRBJ2-4, is DSGVTQTPKHLITATGQRVTLRCSPRSGDLSVYWYQQSLDQGLQFLIQYYNGEERAKGNILERFSAQQFPDLHSELNLSSLELGDSALYFCASSDHRGGDIQYFGAGTRLSVL.

This clonotype was detected ten times or more. The chain employs TRBV7-2 and TRBJ2-1, with D possibly being TRBD2 (5 bases). The CDR3 consists of 16 residues. Trimming took off 5 bases at V and 2 bases at J, with 16 bases between the two ends. Looked up from germline, CDR1 is SGHTA and CDR2 is FQGNSA. The CDR3 region is CASSPSLEVTYNEQFF. CDR3 nucleotide sequence: TGTGCCAGCAGCCCTTCCTTGGAGGTTACCTACAATGAGCAGTTCTTC. The full variable domain, rest sourced from reference TRBV7-2 and TRBJ2-1, is GAGVSQSPSNKVTEKGKDVELRCDPISGHTALYWYRQSLGQGLEFLIYFQGNSAPDKSGLPSDRFSAERTGGSVSTLTIQRTQQEDSAVYLCASSPSLEVTYNEQFFGPGTRLTVL.

The J gene is TRBJ2-1, the V gene TRBV13; maybe TRBD2 (5 bases). In germline, CDR1 is PRHDT, CDR2 FYEKMQ (reference sequence). The CDR3 loop spans 15 amino acids. V gave up 3 bases and J gave up 7 bases, with 16 bases separating them. In DNA, the CDR3 is TGTGCCAGCAGCTTTCCCAGGACGTCGGGGAATGAGCAGTTCTTC. It specifies CASSFPRTSGNEQFF.

This clonotype was seen a handful of times. V usage is TRBV4-2 and J usage is TRBJ2-1, with a weak D call TRBD2 (6 bases). V was clipped by 0 bases and J by 4 bases, with 13 bases between them. This CDR3 region has 16 residues. The germline V gene has CDR1 LGHNA and CDR2 YNFKEQ. DNA of the CDR3: TGTGCCAGCAGCCAAGAAGAGAATAGCGGATACAATGAGCAGTTCTTC. It is translated as CASSQEENSGYNEQFF.

The table lists this clonotype with many counts. V gene TRBV7-8 combines with J gene TRBJ2-1; perhaps D is TRBD1 or TRBD2 (5 bases each). Trimming stripped 5 bases from V and 7 bases from J, with 12 bases between. CDR1 and CDR2 from the germline V gene are SGHVS and FQNEAQ. The CDR3 consists of 13 residues. CDR3 DNA sequence: TGTGCCAGCAGCCCCCGGGGACGTAATGAGCAGTTCTTC. Translated: CASSPRGRNEQFF.